A selection of T cell receptor beta chains follows, all from one sample in a study of CD8 T cells in ankylosing spondylitis. Using its own MiXCR run on the 5' RACE reads, TCRdb lists one record per CDR3 protein. The repertoire holds 180,000 or so distinct CDR3 sequences, with approximately 10% as singletons. Sequenced: blood, either unsorted or a sorted T cell fraction (not recorded which). The receptor source for this set is a male donor with ankylosing spondylitis or in good health (not recorded which). Both conserved end residues are part of each CDR3. The D gene is left open where the match is weak. The size field is filled for only some rows; it gives once, few, many or a size class.

j_gene,v_gene,abundance,d_gene,CDR3aa,CDR3nt
TRBJ2-1,TRBV2,few,NA,CASSASSVSFYNEQFF,TGTGCCAGCAGTGCGTCTAGCGTTTCTTTCTACAATGAGCAGTTCTTC
TRBJ2-1,TRBV9,NA,NA,CASSDGDGIYNEQFF,TGTGCCAGCAGCGACGGGGACGGAATTTACAATGAGCAGTTCTTC
TRBJ1-3,TRBV3-1,many,TRBD1,CASRTTGHGNTIYF,TGTGCCAGCAGGACGACAGGGCATGGAAACACCATATATTTT
TRBJ2-7,TRBV11-2,NA,NA,CASSLVLSSYGQYF,TGTGCCAGCAGCTTAGTCCTTTCGTCCTACGGGCAGTACTTC
TRBJ1-3,TRBV9,NA,TRBD1,CASSVGTGSGNTIYF,TGTGCCAGCAGCGTAGGGACAGGTTCTGGAAACACCATATATTTT
TRBJ1-1,TRBV12-3/TRBV12-4,many,NA,CASSLDSVNTEAFF,TGTGCCAGCAGTCTGGATTCGGTTAACACTGAAGCTTTCTTT
TRBJ2-7,TRBV27,few,NA,CASSFLGMGYEQYF,TGTGCCAGCAGTTTTCTGGGGATGGGATACGAGCAGTACTTC
TRBJ1-6,TRBV6-1,many,NA,CASSDGRDNSPLHF,TGTGCCAGCAGTGATGGGAGAGATAATTCACCCCTCCACTTT
TRBJ1-5,TRBV7-8,many,TRBD1,CASSLGDSSNQPQHF,TGTGCCAGCAGCCTAGGGGACAGTAGCAATCAGCCCCAGCATTTT
TRBJ1-2,TRBV28,few,NA,CASRPSGSASGYTF,TGTGCCAGCAGGCCGTCTGGGTCCGCTAGTGGCTACACCTTC
TRBJ1-2,TRBV20-1,many,TRBD1,CSAYDRGHGYTF,TGCAGTGCTTACGACAGGGGTCATGGCTACACCTTC
TRBJ1-4,TRBV7-2,NA,NA,CASSFNGKKLFF,TGTGCCAGCAGCTTCAACGGGAAAAAACTGTTTTTT
TRBJ2-2,TRBV6-5,many,NA,CASSYPRGDRTGELFF,TGTGCCAGCAGTTACCCGAGGGGGGATCGCACCGGGGAGCTGTTTTTT
TRBJ1-4,TRBV2,many,NA,CASSSFTASNEKLFF,TGTGCCAGCAGTAGTTTCACAGCCAGTAATGAAAAACTGTTTTTT
TRBJ2-3,TRBV24-1,NA,TRBD2,CATSDLGGGSGRTDTQYF,TGTGCCACCAGTGATTTGGGGGGGGGTAGCGGGCGCACAGATACGCAGTATTTT
TRBJ1-2,TRBV7-2,few,TRBD1,CASSQPGTGDYGYTF,TGTGCCAGCAGTCAACCCGGGACAGGGGACTATGGCTACACCTTC
TRBJ2-3,TRBV29-1,many,TRBD1,CSAWDSGDTQYF,TGCAGCGCCTGGGACAGCGGAGATACGCAGTATTTT
TRBJ2-5,TRBV27,many,TRBD2,CASQPLAGVTETQYF,TGTGCCAGCCAACCTTTGGCGGGGGTTACAGAGACCCAGTACTTC
TRBJ1-5,TRBV11-1,many,TRBD1,CASSSGQGNQPQHF,TGTGCCAGCAGCTCGGGACAGGGAAATCAGCCCCAGCATTTT
TRBJ1-1,TRBV20-1,many,NA,CSASLGGRLNTEAFF,TGCAGTGCTAGTCTCGGGGGCAGATTGAACACTGAAGCTTTCTTT
TRBJ1-2,TRBV6-6,NA,TRBD1,CASRGQGEGYTF,TGTGCCAGCAGGGGACAGGGTGAAGGCTACACCTTC